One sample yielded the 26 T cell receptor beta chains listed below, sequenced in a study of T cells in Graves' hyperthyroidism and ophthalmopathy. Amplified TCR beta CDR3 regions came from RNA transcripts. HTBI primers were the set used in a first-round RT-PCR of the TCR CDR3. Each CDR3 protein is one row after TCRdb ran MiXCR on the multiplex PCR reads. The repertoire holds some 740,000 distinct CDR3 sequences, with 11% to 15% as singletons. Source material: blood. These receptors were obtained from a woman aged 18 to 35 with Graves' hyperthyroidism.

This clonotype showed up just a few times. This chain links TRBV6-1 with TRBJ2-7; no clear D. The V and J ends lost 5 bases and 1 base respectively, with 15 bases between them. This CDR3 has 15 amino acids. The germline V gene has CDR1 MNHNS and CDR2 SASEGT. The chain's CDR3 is CASSSNIDGSYEQYF. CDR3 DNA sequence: TGTGCCAGCAGTTCAAACATAGACGGGTCCTACGAGCAGTACTTC.

The CDR3 DNA reads TGTGCCACCCTAAAGGACCATAGGATAGCCGGGGAGCTGTTTTTT. Translation gives CATLKDHRIAGELFF. The chain carries TRBV15 and TRBJ2-2; D ambiguous. Germline CDR1 is LNHNV and CDR2 is YYDKDF (reference sequence). The CDR3 extends over 15 amino acids. V shed 8 bases and J shed 6 bases, with 19 bases lying between them.

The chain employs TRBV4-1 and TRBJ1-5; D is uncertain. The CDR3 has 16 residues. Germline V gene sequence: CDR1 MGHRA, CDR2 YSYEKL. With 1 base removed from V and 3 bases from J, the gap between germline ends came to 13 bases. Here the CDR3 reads CASSQATSRSNQPQHF. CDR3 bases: TGCGCCAGCAGCCAAGCTACGTCAAGATCCAATCAGCCCCAGCATTTT.

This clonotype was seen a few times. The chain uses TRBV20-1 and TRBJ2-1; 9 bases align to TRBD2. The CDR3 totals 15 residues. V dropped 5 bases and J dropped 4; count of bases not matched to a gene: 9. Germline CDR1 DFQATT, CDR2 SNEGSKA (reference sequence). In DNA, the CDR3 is TGCAGTGCTCGGCCCGTAGCGGGAGCTTACAATGAGCAGTTCTTC. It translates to CSARPVAGAYNEQFF.

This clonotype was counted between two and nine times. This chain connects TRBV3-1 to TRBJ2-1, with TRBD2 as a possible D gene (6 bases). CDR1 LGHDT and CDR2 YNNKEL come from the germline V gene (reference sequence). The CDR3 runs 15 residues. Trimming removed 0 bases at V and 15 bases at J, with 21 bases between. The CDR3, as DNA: TGTGCCAGCAGCCAAGATCCCGCGGGACCTAAACGTGGGTTCTTC. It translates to CASSQDPAGPKRGFF.

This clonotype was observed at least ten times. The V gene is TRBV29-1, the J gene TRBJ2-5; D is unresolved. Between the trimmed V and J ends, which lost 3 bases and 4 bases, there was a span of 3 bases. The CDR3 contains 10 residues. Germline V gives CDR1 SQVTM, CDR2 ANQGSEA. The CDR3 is CSVDLETQYF. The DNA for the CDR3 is TGCAGCGTTGATCTAGAGACCCAGTACTTC. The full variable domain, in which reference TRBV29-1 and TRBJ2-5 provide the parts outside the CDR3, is SAVISQKPSRDICQRGTSLTIQCQVDSQVTMMFWYRQQPGQSLTLIATANQGSEATYESGFVIDKFPISRPNLTFSTLTVSNMSPEDSSIYLCSVDLETQYFGPGTRLLVL.

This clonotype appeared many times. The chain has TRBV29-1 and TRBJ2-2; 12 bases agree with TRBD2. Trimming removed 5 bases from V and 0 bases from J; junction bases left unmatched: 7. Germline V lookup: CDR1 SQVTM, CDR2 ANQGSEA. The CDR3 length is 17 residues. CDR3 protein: CSVMTSGSVANTGELFF. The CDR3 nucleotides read TGCAGCGTTATGACTAGCGGGAGCGTCGCGAACACCGGGGAGCTGTTTTTT.

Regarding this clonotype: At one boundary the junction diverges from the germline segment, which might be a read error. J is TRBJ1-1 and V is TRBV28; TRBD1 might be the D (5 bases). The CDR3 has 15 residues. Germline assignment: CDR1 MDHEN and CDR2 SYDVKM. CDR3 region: CAGSFGGEPNTEAFF. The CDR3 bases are TGTGCCGGCAGTTTCGGGGGGGAGCCGAACACTGAAGCTTTCTTT.

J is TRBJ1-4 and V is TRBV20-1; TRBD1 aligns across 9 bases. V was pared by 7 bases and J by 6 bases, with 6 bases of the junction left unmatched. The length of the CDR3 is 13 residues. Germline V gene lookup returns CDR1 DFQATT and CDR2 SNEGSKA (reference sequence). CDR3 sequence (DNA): TGCAGTGTCCCACAGGGGGCTCATGAAAAACTGTTTTTT. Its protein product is CSVPQGAHEKLFF.

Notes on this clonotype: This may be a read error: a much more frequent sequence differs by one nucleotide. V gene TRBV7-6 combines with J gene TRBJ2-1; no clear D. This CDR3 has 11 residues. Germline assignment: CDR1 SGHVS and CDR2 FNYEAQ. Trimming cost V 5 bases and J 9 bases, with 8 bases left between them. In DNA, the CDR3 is TGTGCCAGCAGCGTAACCGGTGAGCAGTTCTTC. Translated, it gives CASSVTGEQFF.

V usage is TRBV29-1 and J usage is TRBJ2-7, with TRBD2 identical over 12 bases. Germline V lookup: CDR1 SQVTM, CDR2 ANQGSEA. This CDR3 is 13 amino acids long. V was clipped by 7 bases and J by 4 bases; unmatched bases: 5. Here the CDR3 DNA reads TGCAGCGCCTCGACTAGCGGGAGATACGAGCAGTACTTC. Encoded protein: CSASTSGRYEQYF.

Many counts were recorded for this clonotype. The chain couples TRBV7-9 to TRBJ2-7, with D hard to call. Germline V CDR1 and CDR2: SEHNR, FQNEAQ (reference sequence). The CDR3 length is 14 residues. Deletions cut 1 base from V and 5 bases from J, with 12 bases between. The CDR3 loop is CASSLVYRSHEQYF. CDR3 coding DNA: TGTGCCAGCAGCTTAGTTTACCGGTCCCACGAGCAGTACTTC.

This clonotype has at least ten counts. CDR3 DNA sequence: TGTGCCAGCGGCCCTATAGGGGACACTGAAGCTTTCTTT. Protein product: CASGPIGDTEAFF. V and J are TRBV28 and TRBJ1-1; D might be TRBD1 (5 bases). V lost 8 bases and J 3 bases, leaving 13 bases between the germline ends. Germline-derived CDR1 and CDR2 are MDHEN and SYDVKM. CDR3 size: 13 residues. The entire variable domain, with the rest obtained from reference TRBV28 and TRBJ1-1, is as follows: DVKVTQSSRYLVKRTGEKVFLECVQDMDHENMFWYRQDPGLGLRLIYFSYDVKMKEKGDIPEGYSVSREKKERFSLILESASTNQTSMYLCASGPIGDTEAFFGQGTRLTVV.

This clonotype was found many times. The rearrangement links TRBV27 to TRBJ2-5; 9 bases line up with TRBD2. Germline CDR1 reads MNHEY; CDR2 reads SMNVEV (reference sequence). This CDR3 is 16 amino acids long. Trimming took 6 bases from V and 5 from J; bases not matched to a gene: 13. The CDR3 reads CASRPTSGLRLETQYF. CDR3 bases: TGTGCCAGCAGACCAACTAGCGGGCTCCGTCTGGAGACCCAGTACTTC.

DNA of the CDR3: TGTGCCACCACCGGGGGACTAGCGGGAGGGCCTCGAGAGACCCAGTACTTC. It yields the protein CATTGGLAGGPRETQYF. This chain joins TRBV15 and TRBJ2-5; 16 positions agree with TRBD2. The V gene's germline CDR1 is LNHNV and CDR2 YYDKDF (reference sequence). The CDR3 has 17 residues. Trimming cost V 7 bases and J 4 bases; bases outside gene matches: 9. The full variable domain, completed using reference TRBV15 and TRBJ2-5, is DAMVIQNPRYQVTQFGKPVTLSCSQTLNHNVMYWYQQKSSQAPKLLFHYYDKDFNNEADTPDNFQSRRPNTSFCFLDIRSPGLGDTAMYLCATTGGLAGGPRETQYFGPGTRLLVL.

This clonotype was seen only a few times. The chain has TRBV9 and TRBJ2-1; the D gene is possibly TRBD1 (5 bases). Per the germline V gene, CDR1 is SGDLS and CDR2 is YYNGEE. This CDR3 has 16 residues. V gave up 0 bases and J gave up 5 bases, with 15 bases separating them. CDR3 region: CASSVASGLGDNEQFF. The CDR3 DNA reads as TGTGCCAGCAGCGTAGCTTCAGGGCTTGGAGACAATGAGCAGTTCTTC.

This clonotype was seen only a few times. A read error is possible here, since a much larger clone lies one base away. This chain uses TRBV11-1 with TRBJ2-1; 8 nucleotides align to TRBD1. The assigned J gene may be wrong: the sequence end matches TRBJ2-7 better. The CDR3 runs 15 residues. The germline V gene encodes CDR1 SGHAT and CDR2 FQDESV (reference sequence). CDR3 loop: CASGERTGPYNEQYF. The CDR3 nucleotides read TGTGCCAGCGGTGAGAGGACAGGGCCCTACAATGAGCAGTACTTC.

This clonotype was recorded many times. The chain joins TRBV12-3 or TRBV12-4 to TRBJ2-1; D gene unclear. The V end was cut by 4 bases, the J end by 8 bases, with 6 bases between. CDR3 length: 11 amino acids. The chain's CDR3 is CASSYRDEQFF. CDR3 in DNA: TGTGCCAGCAGTTATAGAGATGAGCAGTTCTTC.

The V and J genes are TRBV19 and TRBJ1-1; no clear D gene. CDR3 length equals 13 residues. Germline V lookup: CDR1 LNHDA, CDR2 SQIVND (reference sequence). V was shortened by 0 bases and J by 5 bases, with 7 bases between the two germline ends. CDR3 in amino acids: CASSIDPKTEAFF. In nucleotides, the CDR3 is TGTGCCAGTAGTATAGATCCGAAAACTGAAGCTTTCTTT.

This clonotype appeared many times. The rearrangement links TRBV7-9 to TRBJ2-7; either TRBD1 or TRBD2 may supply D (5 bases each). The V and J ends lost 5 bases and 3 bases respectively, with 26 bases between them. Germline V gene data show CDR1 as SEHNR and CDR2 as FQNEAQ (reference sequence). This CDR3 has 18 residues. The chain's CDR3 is CASSLKPIGTPYFYEQYF. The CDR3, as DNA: TGTGCCAGCAGCCTCAAGCCGATAGGGACCCCCTATTTCTACGAGCAGTACTTC.

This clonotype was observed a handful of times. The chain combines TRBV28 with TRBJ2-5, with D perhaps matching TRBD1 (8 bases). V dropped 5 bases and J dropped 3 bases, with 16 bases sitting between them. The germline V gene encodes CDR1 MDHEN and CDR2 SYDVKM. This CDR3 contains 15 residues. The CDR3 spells CASSPGQGGEETQYF. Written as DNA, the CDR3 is TGTGCCAGCAGTCCAGGACAGGGAGGGGAAGAGACCCAGTACTTC.

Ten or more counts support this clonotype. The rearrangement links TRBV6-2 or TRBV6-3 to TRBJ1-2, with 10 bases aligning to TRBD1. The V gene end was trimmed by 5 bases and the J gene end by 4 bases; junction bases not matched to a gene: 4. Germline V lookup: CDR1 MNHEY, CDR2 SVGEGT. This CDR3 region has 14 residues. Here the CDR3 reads CASSPTGGLYGYTF. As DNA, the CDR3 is TGTGCCAGCAGTCCGACAGGGGGCCTCTATGGCTACACCTTC.

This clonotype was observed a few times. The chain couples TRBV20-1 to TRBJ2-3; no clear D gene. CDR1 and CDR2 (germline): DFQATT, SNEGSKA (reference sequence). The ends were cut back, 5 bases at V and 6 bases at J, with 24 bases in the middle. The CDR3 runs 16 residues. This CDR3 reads CSAYHARWEKLDTQYF. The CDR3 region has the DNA TGCAGTGCTTATCATGCTAGGTGGGAAAAGTTGGATACGCAGTATTTT.

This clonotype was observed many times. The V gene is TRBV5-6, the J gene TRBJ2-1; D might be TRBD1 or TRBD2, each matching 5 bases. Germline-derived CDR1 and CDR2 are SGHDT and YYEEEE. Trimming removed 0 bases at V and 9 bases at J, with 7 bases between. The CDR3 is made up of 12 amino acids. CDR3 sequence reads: CASSLGDPEQFF. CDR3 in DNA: TGTGCCAGCAGCTTGGGGGACCCTGAGCAGTTCTTC.

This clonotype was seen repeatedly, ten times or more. In DNA, the CDR3 is TGTGCCACCAGCAGAGATCAACAGGGCCTAGGCTACGAGCAGTACTTC. This encodes CATSRDQQGLGYEQYF. This chain uses TRBV15 with TRBJ2-7; perhaps TRBD1 as D (6 bases). This CDR3 contains 16 residues. V lost 0 bases to trimming and J lost 3 bases, with 15 bases between them. In germline, CDR1 is LNHNV, CDR2 YYDKDF (reference sequence).

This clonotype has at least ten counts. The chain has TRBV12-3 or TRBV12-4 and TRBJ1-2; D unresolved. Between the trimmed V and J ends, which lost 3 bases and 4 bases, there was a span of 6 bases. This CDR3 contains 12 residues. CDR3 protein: CASSLYIYGYTF. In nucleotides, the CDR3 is TGTGCCAGCAGTTTGTACATCTATGGCTACACCTTC.